The 14 T cell receptor beta chains presented below share a single source sample, sequenced in a study of blood T cells in healthy people across ages (dated by TCRdb to between 2015 and 2016). The library was made by 5' RACE. These reads were obtained on an Illumina HiSeq 2500. A second PCR of roughly 6 to 11 cycles was run with a J-beta primer mix and a sample-barcoded 5' primer. TCRdb itself trimmed the public reads at Q25 with fastp, ran MiXCR and retained productive beta chains. Under each unique CDR3 protein, matching rows form one entry showing the most common genes and DNA. The sample table lists about 780,000 distinct CDR3 sequences, about 42% of them with a count of one. The ten largest clones capture 15% to 20% of the sample. The sample consisted of blood. The receptors were sampled from a man aged 80 or over in good health.

This chain links TRBV29-1 with TRBJ1-1, with D maybe TRBD1 (5 bases). The length of the CDR3 is 14 residues. Trimming took 4 bases from V and 1 from J, leaving 13 bases between them. In germline, CDR1 is SQVTM, CDR2 ANQGSEA. CDR3 DNA sequence: TGCAGCGTTGGACGCAGGGTCGGGAACACTGAAGCTTTCTTT. Its translation is CSVGRRVGNTEAFF.

The genes are TRBV7-2 and TRBJ2-1; 11 bases align to TRBD2. Trimming removed 4 bases from V and 5 bases from J; junction bases left unmatched: 7. Germline V lookup: CDR1 SGHTA, CDR2 FQGNSA. The CDR3 is 16 residues long. The DNA for the CDR3 is TGTGCCAGCAGCTCAGAGGGGACTAGCGGCCACAATGAGCAGTTCTTC. Protein: CASSSEGTSGHNEQFF.

The chain links TRBV20-1 to TRBJ2-1; 7 nucleotides align to TRBD1. The germline V gene encodes CDR1 DFQATT and CDR2 SNEGSKA (reference sequence). The CDR3 has 13 amino acids. Trimming took 4 bases from V and 6 from J; bases not matched to a gene: 6. CDR3 region: CSAMRQGPNEQFF. The CDR3 region has the DNA TGCAGTGCTATGAGACAGGGACCCAATGAGCAGTTCTTC.

This clonotype was seen at least ten times. Being one base from a much bigger clone, this may be a read error. The chain links TRBV15 to TRBJ2-1; D not certain. The DNA end is a closer match to TRBJ2-7, so the J assignment may be wrong. CDR3 length equals 16 residues. CDR1 and CDR2 (germline): LNHNV, YYDKDF (reference sequence). CDR3 sequence: CATSGEDTSSYNEQYF. CDR3 in DNA: TGTGCCACCAGCGGGGAAGACACGAGCTCCTACAATGAGCAGTACTTC.

Comments on this clonotype: A much larger clone differs from this one at a single base, so this may be a read error. The chain combines TRBV7-2 with TRBJ2-7, with D possibly being TRBD1 or TRBD2 (6 bases each). The CDR3 runs 13 residues. The germline V gene encodes CDR1 SGHTA and CDR2 FQGNSA. CDR3 protein: CVSSLGGNGEQYF. CDR3 in DNA: TGTGTCAGCAGCTTAGGGGGGAATGGCGAGCAGTACTTC. The full variable domain, in which reference TRBV7-2 and TRBJ2-7 provide the parts outside the CDR3, is GAGVSQSPSNKVTEKGKDVELRCDPISGHTALYWYRQSLGQGLEFLIYFQGNSAPDKSGLPSDRFSAERTGGSVSTLTIQRTQQEDSAVYLCVSSLGGNGEQYFGPGTRLTVT.

The rearrangement links TRBV18 to TRBJ2-1; D gene unclear. Trimming pared 3 bases from V and 9 bases from J, leaving 12 bases between. The germline CDR1 and CDR2 sequences are KGHSH and LQKENI. This CDR3 has 13 amino acids. This CDR3 is CASSPQTAGEQFF. DNA of the CDR3: TGTGCCAGCTCACCGCAAACGGCCGGTGAGCAGTTCTTC. Together with reference TRBV18 and TRBJ2-1, the CDR3 gives the full variable domain: NAGVMQNPRHLVRRRGQEARLRCSPMKGHSHVYWYRQLPEEGLKFMVYLQKENIIDESGMPKERFSAEFPKEGPSILRIQQVVRGDSAAYFCASSPQTAGEQFFGPGTRLTVL.

The rearrangement links TRBV20-1 to TRBJ2-1, with 14 bases lining up with TRBD2. The CDR3 has 14 residues. V lost 3 bases and J lost 6; bases outside the gene matches: 1. The V gene's germline CDR1 is DFQATT and CDR2 SNEGSKA (reference sequence). The CDR3 is CSARTSGRANEQFF. In nucleotides, the CDR3 is TGCAGTGCTAGGACTAGCGGGAGGGCCAATGAGCAGTTCTTC.

This clonotype was seen more than once but under ten times. The J gene is TRBJ1-2, the V gene TRBV29-1; 7 bases match TRBD1. Germline V CDR1 and CDR2: SQVTM, ANQGSEA. The CDR3 spans 13 residues. Trimming removed 4 bases from V and 4 bases from J; junction bases left unmatched: 6. DNA of the CDR3: TGCAGCGTTGTTGGGGACAGAAGCTATGGCTACACCTTC. Amino acid sequence: CSVVGDRSYGYTF.

This clonotype was counted only a few times. This chain links TRBV7-9 with TRBJ2-7; D gene unclear. The DNA matches TRBJ2-4 better at its end, which makes the J call doubtful. Germline lookup yields CDR1 SEHNR and CDR2 FQNEAQ (reference sequence). The CDR3 covers 14 residues. The CDR3 here is CASSFGPPIDIQYF. The CDR3 nucleotides are TGTGCCAGCAGCTTTGGGCCTCCAATAGACATTCAGTACTTC.

CDR3 nucleotides: TGCAGTGCTAGAATCCTAGGTGTTTCGGATGAGCAGTTCTTC. Translating it yields CSARILGVSDEQFF. This sequence joins TRBV20-1 and TRBJ2-1; D remains ambiguous. CDR3 size: 14 residues. Germline CDR1 DFQATT, CDR2 SNEGSKA (reference sequence). V was pared by 2 bases and J by 8 bases, with 16 bases between.

Here the CDR3 DNA reads TGTGCCAGCAGTTTCGGTTGGACAACGAGCTCCTATAATTCACCCCTCCACTTT. Its protein is CASSFGWTTSSYNSPLHF. The V gene is TRBV12-3 or TRBV12-4, the J gene TRBJ1-6, with D maybe TRBD1 (5 bases). The CDR3 runs to 18 residues. V was clipped by 3 bases and J by 0 bases, with 15 bases between them.

The CDR3 bases are TGCAGCGTTGGTGTGAACACTGAAGCTTTCTTT. This gives the protein CSVGVNTEAFF. This sequence joins TRBV29-1 and TRBJ1-1; no reliable D call. In germline, CDR1 is SQVTM, CDR2 ANQGSEA. There are 11 residues in the CDR3. V was cut by 4 bases and J by 0 bases, with 3 bases left in between.

This clonotype came up a few times. V usage is TRBV5-1 and J usage is TRBJ2-7; a weak D match, TRBD1 (6 bases). Germline assignment: CDR1 SGHRS and CDR2 YFSETQ. Between the trimmed V and J ends, which lost 0 bases and 6 bases, there was a span of 13 bases. The CDR3 consists of 14 residues. CDR3 DNA sequence: TGCGCCAGCAGCTTGGACAGGGCCCTTGTCGAGCAGTACTTC. Residues: CASSLDRALVEQYF.

The table lists this clonotype with a few counts. This chain joins TRBV6-5 and TRBJ2-5, with 8 bases fitting TRBD1. CDR1 is MNHEY, CDR2 SVGAGI, per germline. Trimming cost V 3 bases and J 5 bases; bases outside gene matches: 5. The CDR3 has 14 amino acids. The CDR3, as DNA: TGTGCCAGCAGTTATGACAGGGGAAGCGAGACCCAGTACTTC. Protein sequence: CASSYDRGSETQYF.